The 19 T cell receptor beta chains reported below all come from one sample, sequenced in a study of shared clonotypes between healthy human individuals. Clones were sequenced by immunoSEQ multiplex PCR, and TCRdb holds only the in-frame ones, with some missing. The table lists approximately 2,000,000 clones, 85% to 95% of them singletons. What was sequenced was naive CD4+ T cells from PBMCs. Described subset: CD45RA+ positively selected. The receptors originated from a young man in good health. Some clones in this sample may be carry-over from other donors' samples.

The V gene is TRBV27, the J gene TRBJ2-1; 10 nucleotides line up with TRBD2. The germline gives CDR1 MNHEY, CDR2 SMNVEV (reference sequence). V lost 2 bases and J lost 5; bases outside the gene matches: 6. This CDR3 spans 16 amino acids. This chain's CDR3 is CASSLQLAGFNNEQFF. In DNA, the CDR3 is TGTGCCAGCAGTTTACAACTAGCGGGATTCAACAATGAGCAGTTCTTC.

The J gene is TRBJ2-1, the V gene TRBV4-3; 8 nucleotides align to TRBD2. The CDR3 is 16 residues long. Germline assignment: CDR1 LGHNA and CDR2 YSLEER. The V gene end was trimmed by 1 base and the J gene end by 2 bases; junction bases not matched to a gene: 4. The CDR3 loop reads CASSQAAGVPYNEQFF. CDR3 coding DNA: TGCGCCAGCAGCCAAGCAGCGGGAGTCCCCTACAATGAGCAGTTCTTC.

The CDR3 reads CASSPPSRGRRDYGYTF. As DNA, the CDR3 is TGTGCCAGCTCACCACCGAGCAGGGGGCGGCGGGACTATGGCTACACCTTC. The gene calls are TRBV18 and TRBJ1-2; 8 nucleotides match TRBD1. The V gene's germline CDR1 is KGHSH and CDR2 LQKENI. The CDR3 contains 17 residues. V lost 0 bases, J lost 3 bases, and 9 bases stayed unmatched.

The chain combines TRBV28 with TRBJ2-7; D possibly matches TRBD1 or TRBD2 (5 bases each). The CDR3 sequence is 14 residues long. CDR1 is MDHEN and CDR2 is SYDVKM in the germline V gene. Trimming shortened V by 3 bases and J by 6 bases, and 15 bases separated the two germline ends. The CDR3 sequence is CASSLGTAPLEQYF. The CDR3 DNA reads TGTGCCAGCAGTTTGGGGACGGCTCCCCTCGAGCAGTACTTC.

The chain links TRBV2 to TRBJ2-1; 9 nucleotides match TRBD2. Looked up from germline, CDR1 is SNHLY and CDR2 is FYNNEI. V trimming: 0 bases; J trimming: 15 bases; junction bases outside the gene matches: 9. This CDR3 comprises 14 residues. CDR3 DNA sequence: TGTGCCAGCAGTGAAGCGCTTCCGGGACTAGCACTGTTCTTC. Its translation is CASSEALPGLALFF. The full variable domain, with the rest looked up from reference TRBV2 and TRBJ2-1, is EPEVTQTPSHQVTQMGQEVILRCVPISNHLYFYWYRQILGQKVEFLVSFYNNEISEKSEIFDDQFSVERPDGSNFTLKIRSTKLEDSAMYFCASSEALPGLALFFGPGTRLTVL.

The chain couples TRBV7-3 to TRBJ2-5; D not certain. This CDR3 spans 13 amino acids. The germline V gene encodes CDR1 SGHTA and CDR2 FQGTGA. Trimming removed 3 bases from V and 2 bases from J, with 7 bases in between. For the CDR3, the DNA is TGTGCCAGCAGCTTTGACGCACAAGAGACCCAGTACTTC. Encoded protein: CASSFDAQETQYF.

The J gene is TRBJ1-5, the V gene TRBV11-1; D is uncertain. The CDR3 loop spans 13 amino acids. Deletions cut 5 bases from V and 5 bases from J, with 10 bases between. From germline, CDR1 is SGHAT and CDR2 FQDESV (reference sequence). The CDR3 sequence is CASSTRTDQPQHF. For the CDR3, the DNA is TGTGCCAGCAGCACCCGGACGGATCAGCCCCAGCATTTT.

The CDR3 nucleotides read TGTGCCAGCAGTGAAGCTAGCGGGAGCGGAGAGACCCAGTACTTC. Protein: CASSEASGSGETQYF. The rearrangement links TRBV25-1 to TRBJ2-5; 10 positions agree with TRBD2. V shed 2 bases, J shed 4 bases, and the junction held 4 bases outside the gene matches. The germline CDR1 and CDR2 sequences are MGHDK and SYGVNS. The CDR3 spans 15 residues.

This sequence joins TRBV18 and TRBJ2-7; D gene uncertain. Germline lookup yields CDR1 KGHSH and CDR2 LQKENI. Trimming stripped 1 base from V and 1 base from J, with 17 bases between. The CDR3 has 17 residues. CDR3 protein: CASSPRGSPRGSYEQYF. CDR3 sequence (DNA): TGTGCCAGCTCACCACGTGGATCCCCCCGCGGTTCCTACGAGCAGTACTTC.

The chain uses TRBV28 and TRBJ1-5; D uncertain. CDR1 and CDR2 from the germline V gene are MDHEN and SYDVKM. The CDR3 is made up of 12 amino acids. Between the trimmed V and J ends, which lost 6 bases and 3 bases, there was a span of 6 bases. The CDR3 is CASSNYNQPQHF. CDR3 in DNA: TGTGCCAGCAGCAACTACAATCAGCCCCAGCATTTT.

In this sample, this clone turned up once. Other nucleotide sequences in the sample specify the same CDR3. This chain connects TRBV7-8 to TRBJ2-7; 8 bases fit TRBD2. Germline values: CDR1 SGHVS, CDR2 FQNEAQ. The CDR3 is made up of 14 amino acids. The V gene end was trimmed by 3 bases and the J gene end by 1 base; junction bases not matched to a gene: 2. The CDR3 region is CASSFGLASYEQYF. CDR3 nucleotide sequence: TGTGCCAGCAGCTTTGGACTAGCTTCCTACGAGCAGTACTTC.

The genes are TRBV20-1 and TRBJ1-2; no reliable D call. V lost 6 bases, J lost 9 bases, and 14 bases lay in between. The CDR3 covers 11 residues. CDR1 and CDR2 (germline): DFQATT, SNEGSKA (reference sequence). The CDR3 here is CSAGPKTSYTF. The CDR3, as DNA: TGCAGTGCGGGCCCCAAGACTAGCTACACCTTC.

Of note for this clone: The junction shows a germline mismatch at one end, possibly a read error. This sequence joins TRBV6-5 and TRBJ2-1, with 12 bases aligning to TRBD2. Looked up from germline, CDR1 is MNHEY and CDR2 is SVGAGI. This CDR3 is built from 16 residues. Here the CDR3 reads CASSYSETSGRRGQFF. DNA of the CDR3: TGTGCCAGCAGCTACTCCGAGACTAGCGGGAGAAGGGGGCAGTTCTTC.

The V call is TRBV19, the J call TRBJ1-5; 8 nucleotides agree with TRBD1. The CDR3 totals 15 residues. After removal of 6 bases from V and 0 bases from J, the junction contained 4 bases not matched to a gene. CDR1 and CDR2 from the germline V gene are LNHDA and SQIVND (reference sequence). The CDR3 region has the DNA TGTGCCAGTAGACAGGGACAGGTTAGCAATCAGCCCCAGCATTTT. It specifies CASRQGQVSNQPQHF.

The chain is built from TRBV28 and TRBJ2-7; possible D gene TRBD1, 5 bases. Germline V gene lookup returns CDR1 MDHEN and CDR2 SYDVKM. The CDR3 is made up of 15 amino acids. V lost 3 bases and J 4 bases, leaving 16 bases between the germline ends. The CDR3 protein is CASSFVPGIGYEQYF. The CDR3 region has the DNA TGTGCCAGCAGTTTTGTCCCAGGGATAGGTTACGAGCAGTACTTC. The full variable domain, with the rest looked up from reference TRBV28 and TRBJ2-7, is DVKVTQSSRYLVKRTGEKVFLECVQDMDHENMFWYRQDPGLGLRLIYFSYDVKMKEKGDIPEGYSVSREKKERFSLILESASTNQTSMYLCASSFVPGIGYEQYFGPGTRLTVT.

Worth noting for this clone: No conserved phenylalanine or tryptophan ends this CDR3, so it is likely a read error. The DNA is left out, because the CDR3 cannot be placed on it with certainty; the CDR3 is given as TCRdb lists it. This chain links TRBV7-7 with TRBJ2-3; the table assigns TRBD2, which was not confirmed against the DNA. The length of the CDR3 is 12 amino acids, counting both ends. Per the germline V gene, CDR1 is SSHAT and CDR2 is FNYEAQ (reference sequence). The CDR3 loop is CASSPMTREGLG.

V is TRBV6-5 and J is TRBJ2-7, with no clear D. Germline CDR1 and CDR2: MNHEY and SVGAGI. V shed 0 bases and J shed 6 bases, with 15 bases lying between them. The length of the CDR3 is 15 residues. CDR3 region: CASSYSRSRSSEQYF. The CDR3 DNA reads as TGTGCCAGCAGTTACTCCCGGAGTAGGTCTAGCGAGCAGTACTTC.

About this clone: The same CDR3 arises from other DNA sequences in this sample as well. The chain is built from TRBV7-2 and TRBJ1-2, with D hard to call. V was pared by 2 bases and J by 8 bases, with 6 bases between. The germline V gene has CDR1 SGHTA and CDR2 FQGNSA. The CDR3 is 11 amino acids. Here the CDR3 reads CASSLLFGYTF. The CDR3 DNA reads TGTGCCAGCAGCTTACTTTTCGGCTACACCTTC.

V gene TRBV6-1 combines with J gene TRBJ2-7; no clear D. Germline V gene data show CDR1 as MNHNS and CDR2 as SASEGT. CDR3 length: 12 residues. The V end was cut by 6 bases, the J end by 3 bases, with 9 bases between. CDR3 amino acids: CASRGTSYEQYF. The CDR3, as DNA: TGTGCCAGCAGGGGTACAAGCTACGAGCAGTACTTC.